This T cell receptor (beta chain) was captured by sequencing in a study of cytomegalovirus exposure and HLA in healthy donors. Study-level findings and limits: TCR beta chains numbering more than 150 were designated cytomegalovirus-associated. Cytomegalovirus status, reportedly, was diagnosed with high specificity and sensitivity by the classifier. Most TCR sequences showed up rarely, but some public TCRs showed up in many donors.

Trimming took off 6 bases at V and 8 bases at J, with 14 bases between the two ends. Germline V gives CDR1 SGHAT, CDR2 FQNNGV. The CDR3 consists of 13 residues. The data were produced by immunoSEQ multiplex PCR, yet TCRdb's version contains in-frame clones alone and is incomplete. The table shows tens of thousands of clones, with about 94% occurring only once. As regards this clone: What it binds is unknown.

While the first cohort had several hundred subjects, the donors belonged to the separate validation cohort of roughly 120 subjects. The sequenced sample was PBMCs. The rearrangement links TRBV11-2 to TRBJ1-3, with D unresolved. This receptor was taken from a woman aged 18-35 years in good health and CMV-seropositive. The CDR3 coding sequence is TGTGCCAGCAGGACCTGGCCTCGGGACACCATATATTTT. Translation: CASRTWPRDTIYF.